This T cell receptor beta chain derives from a study of post-analysis software for immune sequencing data. Study at large: Included courses were relapsing-remitting and secondary progressive multiple sclerosis; progressive-relapsing multiple sclerosis was also included. Study-level results: Five or six TRBV segments (TRBV5-6, TRBV5-1 and TRBV20-1 among them) occurred more frequently in patients than in controls. Under F measure analysis, samples from one preparation batch co-clustered strongly.

The TCR beta cDNA libraries carried unique molecular identifiers. Each sample of about 1 to 10 million input T cells yielded around 500,000 cDNA molecules, so each molecule approximated one T cell. TCRdb reprocessed the PCR reads via MiXCR and lists one record per CDR3 protein. The table shows 750,000 to 950,000 distinct CDR3 sequences, with roughly 46% occurring only once. V dropped 5 bases and J dropped 2; count of bases not matched to a gene: 10. Germline assignment: CDR1 SGHAT and CDR2 FQDESV (reference sequence). This CDR3 contains 18 residues. This clonotype was observed a few times. Its antigen is unidentified.

The sequence was obtained from a girl between 10 and 17 years old with multiple sclerosis. V usage is TRBV11-1 and J usage is TRBJ2-1, with TRBD2 matching 12 bases. The sequenced sample consisted of blood. In DNA form, the CDR3 reads TGTGCCAGCAGCCCGGGACTAGCGGGCTTAGGTCCCTACAATGAGCAGTTCTTC. Its protein is CASSPGLAGLGPYNEQFF.